This TCR beta chain is drawn from a study of siplizumab effects on memory and regulatory T cells. TCRdb's table, derived via immunoSEQ multiplex PCR, lists solely in-frame clones and lacks some. The table shows about 57,000 clones, with 75% to 90% occurring only once. Germline CDR1 is SGHRS and CDR2 is YFSETQ. Trimming took 0 bases from V and 3 from J, leaving 10 bases between them. The CDR3 is made up of 15 amino acids. The sequence derives from a human donor in good health. The chain uses TRBV5-1 and TRBJ1-5; tentatively, D is TRBD1 (5 bases). Material: memory CD4+ T cells sorted from blood. CDR3 in amino acids: CASSLAGAYNQPQHF. CDR3 bases: TGCGCCAGCAGCTTGGCCGGGGCCTACAATCAGCCCCAGCATTTT.